This record concerns one T cell receptor (beta chain) sequence. This table comes from immunoSEQ multiplex PCR, and its TCRdb copy is limited to in-frame clones, with some not included. The data hold about 180,000 clones, with roughly 86% observed a single time. The germline gives CDR1 MNHEY, CDR2 SVGAGI. The CDR3 extends over 15 amino acids. V shed 2 bases and J 1 base; nucleotides not matched to a gene: 4. This record belongs to a study of blood T cell repertoires in COVID-19. For the study at large: Samples of COVID-19 (acute and convalescent) were obtained from the United States, Italy and Spain. Nucleic acid was either cDNA or gDNA, and it came from T cells, B-cell-depleted T cells, or PBMCs.

The sample comprised peripheral blood. The sequence came from a man aged 35 to 55 with active or convalescent COVID-19. The rearrangement joins TRBV6-5 to TRBJ1-2, with 7 bases fitting TRBD1. CDR3 in amino acids: CASSYLTGSNYGYTF. The CDR3, as DNA: TGTGCCAGCAGTTACCTGACAGGGAGTAACTATGGCTACACCTTC.